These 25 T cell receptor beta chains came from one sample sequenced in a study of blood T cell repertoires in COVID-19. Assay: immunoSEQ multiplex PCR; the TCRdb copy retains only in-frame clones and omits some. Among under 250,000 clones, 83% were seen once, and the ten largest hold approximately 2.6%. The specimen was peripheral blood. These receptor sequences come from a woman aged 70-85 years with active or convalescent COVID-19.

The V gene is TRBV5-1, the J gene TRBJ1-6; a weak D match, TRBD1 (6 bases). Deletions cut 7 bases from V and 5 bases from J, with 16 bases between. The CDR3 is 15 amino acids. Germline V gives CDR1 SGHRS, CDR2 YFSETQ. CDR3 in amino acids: CASCLRDTHNSPLHF. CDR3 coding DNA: TGCGCCAGCTGCCTCCGGGACACCCATAATTCACCCCTCCACTTT.

CDR3 sequence reads: CASSRDTINSYEQYF. In DNA form, the CDR3 reads TGCGCCAGCAGCCGAGACACAATCAACTCCTACGAGCAGTACTTC. This chain connects TRBV4-1 to TRBJ2-7; D is ambiguous. V lost 4 bases, J lost 0 bases, and 13 bases lay in between. The CDR3 is 15 residues long. Germline V CDR1 and CDR2: MGHRA, YSYEKL.

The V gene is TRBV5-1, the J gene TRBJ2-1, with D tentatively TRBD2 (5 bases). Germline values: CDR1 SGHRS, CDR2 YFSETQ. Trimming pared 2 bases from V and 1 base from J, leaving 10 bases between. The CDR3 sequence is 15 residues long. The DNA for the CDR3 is TGCGCCAGCAGCTTCCCCGGGATTTCCTACAATGAGCAGTTCTTC. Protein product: CASSFPGISYNEQFF. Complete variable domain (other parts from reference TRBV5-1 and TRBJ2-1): KAGVTQTPRYLIKTRGQQVTLSCSPISGHRSVSWYQQTPGQGLQFLFEYFSETQRNKGNFPGRFSGRQFSNSRSEMNVSTLELGDSALYLCASSFPGISYNEQFFGPGTRLTVL.

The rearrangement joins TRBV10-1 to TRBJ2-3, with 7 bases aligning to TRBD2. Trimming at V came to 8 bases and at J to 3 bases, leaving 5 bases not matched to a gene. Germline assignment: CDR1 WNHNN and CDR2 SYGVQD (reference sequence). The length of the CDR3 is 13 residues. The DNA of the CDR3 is TGCGCCAGCCGGGGAGGGGTAACAGATACGCAGTATTTT. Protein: CASRGGVTDTQYF.

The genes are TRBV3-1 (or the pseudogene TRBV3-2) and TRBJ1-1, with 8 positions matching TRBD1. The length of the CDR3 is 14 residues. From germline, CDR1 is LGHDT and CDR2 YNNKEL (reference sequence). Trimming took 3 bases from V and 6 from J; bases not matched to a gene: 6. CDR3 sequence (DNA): TGTGCCAGCAGCCAGCGGGACAGGACTGCTGAAGCTTTCTTT. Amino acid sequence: CASSQRDRTAEAFF.

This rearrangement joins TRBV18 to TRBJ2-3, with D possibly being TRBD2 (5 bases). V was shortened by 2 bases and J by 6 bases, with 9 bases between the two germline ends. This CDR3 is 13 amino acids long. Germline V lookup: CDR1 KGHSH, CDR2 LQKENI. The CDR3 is CASSPGSQDTQYF. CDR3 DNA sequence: TGTGCCAGCTCACCAGGGAGCCAGGATACGCAGTATTTT.

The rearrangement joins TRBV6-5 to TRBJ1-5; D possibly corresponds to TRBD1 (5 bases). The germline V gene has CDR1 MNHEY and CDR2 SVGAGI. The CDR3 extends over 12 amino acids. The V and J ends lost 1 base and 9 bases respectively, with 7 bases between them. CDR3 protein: CASSYYGGPQHF. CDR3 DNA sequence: TGTGCCAGCAGTTACTACGGGGGGCCCCAGCATTTT.

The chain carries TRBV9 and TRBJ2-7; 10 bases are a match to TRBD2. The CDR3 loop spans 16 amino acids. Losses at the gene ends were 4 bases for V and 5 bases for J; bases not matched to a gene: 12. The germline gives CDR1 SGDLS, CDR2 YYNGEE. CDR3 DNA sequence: TGTGCCAGCAGCTATGGGGCTAGCGGGAGTCGCGACGAGCAGTACTTC. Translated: CASSYGASGSRDEQYF.

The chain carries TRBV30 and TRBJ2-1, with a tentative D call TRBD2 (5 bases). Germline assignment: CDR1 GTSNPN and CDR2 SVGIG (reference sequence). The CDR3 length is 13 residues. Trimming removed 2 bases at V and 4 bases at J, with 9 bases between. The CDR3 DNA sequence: TGTGCCTGGAGTCAGACGGGGTACAATGAGCAGTTCTTC. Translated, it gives CAWSQTGYNEQFF.

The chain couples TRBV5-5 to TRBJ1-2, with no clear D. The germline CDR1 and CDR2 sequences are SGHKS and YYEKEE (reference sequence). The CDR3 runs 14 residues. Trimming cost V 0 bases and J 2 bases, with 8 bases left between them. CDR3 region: CASSLVGKNYGYTF. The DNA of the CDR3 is TGTGCCAGCAGCTTGGTCGGGAAAAACTATGGCTACACCTTC. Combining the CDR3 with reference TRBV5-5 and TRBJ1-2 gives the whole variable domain DAGVTQSPTHLIKTRGQQVTLRCSPISGHKSVSWYQQVLGQGPQFIFQYYEKEERGRGNFPDRFSARQFPNYSSELNVNALLLGDSALYLCASSLVGKNYGYTFGSGTRLTVV.

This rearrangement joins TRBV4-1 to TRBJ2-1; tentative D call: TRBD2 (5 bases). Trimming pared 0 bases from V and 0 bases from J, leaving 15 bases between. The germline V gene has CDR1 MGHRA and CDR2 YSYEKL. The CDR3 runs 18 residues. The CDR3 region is CASSQDHRWAGSYNEQFF. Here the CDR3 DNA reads TGCGCCAGCAGCCAAGATCACCGGTGGGCGGGCTCCTACAATGAGCAGTTCTTC.

The CDR3 DNA follows: TGTGCCAGCAGTTACTCTCAGGGGGACACTGAAGCTTTCTTT. Translating gives CASSYSQGDTEAFF. V is TRBV6-5 and J is TRBJ1-1, with TRBD1 matching over 7 bases. Losses at the gene ends were 0 bases for V and 3 bases for J; bases not matched to a gene: 1. The CDR3 is 14 residues long. From germline, CDR1 is MNHEY and CDR2 SVGAGI.

The DNA for the CDR3 is TGCGCCAGCAGCTGGGAGGGGACTAGCGGGAGCACCGGGGAGCTGTTTTTT. Its translation: CASSWEGTSGSTGELFF. The genes are TRBV5-1 and TRBJ2-2, with 14 bases aligning to TRBD2. The V gene's germline CDR1 is SGHRS and CDR2 YFSETQ. V shed 3 bases, J shed 4 bases, and the junction held 5 bases outside the gene matches. The CDR3 sequence is 17 residues long.

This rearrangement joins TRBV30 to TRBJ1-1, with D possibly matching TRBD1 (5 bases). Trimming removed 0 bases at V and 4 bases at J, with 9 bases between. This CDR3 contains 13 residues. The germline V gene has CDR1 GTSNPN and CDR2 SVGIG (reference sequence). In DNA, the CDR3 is TGTGCCTGGAGTGTAATGGGGGGCACTGAAGCTTTCTTT. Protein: CAWSVMGGTEAFF.

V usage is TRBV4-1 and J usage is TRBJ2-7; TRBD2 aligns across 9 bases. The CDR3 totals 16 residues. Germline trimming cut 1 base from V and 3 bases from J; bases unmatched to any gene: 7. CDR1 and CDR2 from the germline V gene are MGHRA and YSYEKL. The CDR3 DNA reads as TGCGCCAGCAGCCAAGGGGTGGCGGGGGGGCTCTACGAGCAGTACTTC. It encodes CASSQGVAGGLYEQYF.

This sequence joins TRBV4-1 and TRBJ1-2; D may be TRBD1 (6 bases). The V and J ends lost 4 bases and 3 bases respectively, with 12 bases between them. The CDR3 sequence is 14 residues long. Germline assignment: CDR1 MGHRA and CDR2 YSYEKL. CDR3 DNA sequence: TGCGCCAGCAGCCCCGCGGGGGCAGACTATGGCTACACCTTC. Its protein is CASSPAGADYGYTF.

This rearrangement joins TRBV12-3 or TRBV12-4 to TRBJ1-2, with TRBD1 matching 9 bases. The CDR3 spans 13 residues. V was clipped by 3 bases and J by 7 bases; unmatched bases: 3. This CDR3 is CASSLGQGGGYTF. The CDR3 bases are TGTGCCAGCAGTTTGGGACAGGGTGGTGGCTACACCTTC.

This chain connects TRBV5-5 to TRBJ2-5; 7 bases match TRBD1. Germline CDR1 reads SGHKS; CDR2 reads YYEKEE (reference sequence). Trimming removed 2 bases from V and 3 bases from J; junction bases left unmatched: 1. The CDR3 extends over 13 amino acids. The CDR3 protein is CASSFDREETQYF. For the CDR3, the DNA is TGTGCCAGCAGCTTCGACAGGGAAGAGACCCAGTACTTC.

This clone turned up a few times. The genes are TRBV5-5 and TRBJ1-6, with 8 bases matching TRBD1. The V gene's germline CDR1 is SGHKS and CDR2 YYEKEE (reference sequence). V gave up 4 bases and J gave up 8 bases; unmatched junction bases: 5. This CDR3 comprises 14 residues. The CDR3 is CASSLDRVYSPLHF. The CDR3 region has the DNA TGTGCCAGCAGCCTGGACAGGGTCTATTCACCCCTCCACTTT.

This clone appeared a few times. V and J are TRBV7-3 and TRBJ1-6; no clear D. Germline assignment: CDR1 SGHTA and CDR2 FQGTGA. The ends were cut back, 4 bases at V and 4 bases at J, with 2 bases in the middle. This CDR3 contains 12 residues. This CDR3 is CASSSYNSPLHF. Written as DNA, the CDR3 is TGTGCCAGCAGCTCTTATAATTCACCCCTCCACTTT.

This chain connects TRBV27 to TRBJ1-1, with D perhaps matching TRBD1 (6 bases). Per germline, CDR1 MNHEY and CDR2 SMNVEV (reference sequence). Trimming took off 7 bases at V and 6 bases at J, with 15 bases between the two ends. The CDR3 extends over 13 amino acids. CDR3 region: CASMTRGGAEAFF. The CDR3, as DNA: TGTGCCAGCATGACCCGGGGGGGCGCTGAAGCTTTCTTT.

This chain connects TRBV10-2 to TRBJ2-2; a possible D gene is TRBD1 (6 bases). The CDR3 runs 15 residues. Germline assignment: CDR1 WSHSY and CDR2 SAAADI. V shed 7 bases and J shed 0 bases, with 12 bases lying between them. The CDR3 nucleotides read TGCGCCAGCAACTCACAGGGTTCGAACACCGGGGAGCTGTTTTTT. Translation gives CASNSQGSNTGELFF.

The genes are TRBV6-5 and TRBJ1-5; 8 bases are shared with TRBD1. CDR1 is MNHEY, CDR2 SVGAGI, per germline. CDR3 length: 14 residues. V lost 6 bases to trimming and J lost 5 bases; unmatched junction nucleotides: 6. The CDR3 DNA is TGTGCCAGCAGGGACGGGACAGGAGATCAGCCCCAGCATTTT. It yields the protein CASRDGTGDQPQHF.

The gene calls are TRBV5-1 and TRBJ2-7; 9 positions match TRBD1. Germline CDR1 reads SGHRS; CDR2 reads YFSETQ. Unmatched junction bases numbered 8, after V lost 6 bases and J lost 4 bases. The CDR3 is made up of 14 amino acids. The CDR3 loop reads CASTEQGAVYEQYF. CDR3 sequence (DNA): TGCGCCAGCACTGAACAGGGGGCGGTATACGAGCAGTACTTC.

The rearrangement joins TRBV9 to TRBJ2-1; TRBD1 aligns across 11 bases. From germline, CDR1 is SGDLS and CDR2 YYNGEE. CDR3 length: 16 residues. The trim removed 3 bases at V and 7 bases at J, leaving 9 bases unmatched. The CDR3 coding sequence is TGTGCCAGCAGCGAAACCGGGACAGGGGGAAGGAATGAGCAGTTCTTC. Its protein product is CASSETGTGGRNEQFF.